A selection of T cell receptor beta chains follows, all from one sample in a study of blood T cells in healthy people across ages. TCRdb reprocessed the 5' RACE reads with MiXCR, giving one entry per CDR3 protein. The repertoire holds about 1.7 million distinct CDR3 sequences, with roughly 27% as singletons. Sequencing used blood. These receptors were taken from a woman aged 30 to 39 in good health. CDR3s include the opening cysteine and the closing phenylalanine or tryptophan. The D gene is left open where the match is weak. Only part of the rows carry a size: once, few, many, or a class if the clone is expanded.

j_gene: TRBJ2-5
v_gene: TRBV24-1
d_gene: TRBD1
abundance: once
CDR3aa: CTTSDSSHRGASRETQYF
CDR3nt: TGTACCACCAGTGATTCCTCCCACAGGGGCGCCAGTCGAGAGACCCAGTACTTC

j_gene: TRBJ2-6
v_gene: TRBV15
d_gene: NA
abundance: NA
CDR3aa: CATSWDSIGSGANVLTF
CDR3nt: TGTGCCACCAGCTGGGACTCGATCGGCTCTGGGGCCAACGTCCTGACTTTC

j_gene: TRBJ2-5
v_gene: TRBV7-9
d_gene: TRBD1
abundance: NA
CDR3aa: CASSSSRGQEETQYF
CDR3nt: TGTGCCAGCAGTTCGAGCCGTGGACAGGAAGAGACCCAGTACTTC

j_gene: TRBJ2-1
v_gene: TRBV14
d_gene: TRBD1
abundance: once
CDR3aa: CASSFGTGGGRQETQFF
CDR3nt: TGTGCCAGCAGCTTCGGGACAGGGGGCGGAAGGCAAGAGACCCAGTTCTTC

j_gene: TRBJ2-5
v_gene: TRBV6-5
d_gene: NA
abundance: many
CDR3aa: CASHKQGPQETQYF
CDR3nt: TGTGCCAGCCATAAACAGGGCCCTCAGGAGACCCAGTACTTC

j_gene: TRBJ2-5
v_gene: TRBV7-8
d_gene: TRBD1
abundance: NA
CDR3aa: CASSSRQGKHEQYF
CDR3nt: TGTGCCAGCAGCTCCCGACAGGGGAAGCATGAGCAGTACTTC

j_gene: TRBJ1-2
v_gene: TRBV5-1
d_gene: TRBD1
abundance: few
CDR3aa: CASSAGDRYYGYTF
CDR3nt: TGCGCCAGCTCCGCCGGGGACAGGTACTATGGCTACACCTTC

j_gene: TRBJ2-7
v_gene: TRBV27
d_gene: TRBD2
abundance: NA
CDR3aa: CASSPGTSGSCEQYF
CDR3nt: TGTGCCAGCAGTCCCGGGACTAGCGGGAGTTGCGAGCAGTACTTC

j_gene: TRBJ2-2
v_gene: TRBV29-1
d_gene: NA
abundance: NA
CDR3aa: CSVEGRENTGELFF
CDR3nt: TGCAGCGTTGAAGGGAGGGAGAACACCGGGGAGCTGTTTTTT

j_gene: TRBJ1-4
v_gene: TRBV12-3/TRBV12-4
d_gene: TRBD1
abundance: few
CDR3aa: CASSLAPTGANEKLFF
CDR3nt: TGTGCCAGCAGTTTAGCGCCTACAGGGGCTAATGAAAAACTGTTTTTT

j_gene: TRBJ2-7
v_gene: TRBV9
d_gene: TRBD1
abundance: NA
CDR3aa: CASSVDGRGYEQYF
CDR3nt: TGTGCCAGCAGCGTAGACGGCAGGGGGTACGAGCAGTACTTC

j_gene: TRBJ2-5
v_gene: TRBV2
d_gene: NA
abundance: few
CDR3aa: CASSGALYQETQYF
CDR3nt: TGTGCCAGCAGTGGGGCACTGTACCAAGAGACCCAGTACTTC

j_gene: TRBJ1-5
v_gene: TRBV4-1
d_gene: NA
abundance: few
CDR3aa: CASSRLADSNQPQHF
CDR3nt: TGCGCCAGCAGCCGCTTGGCCGATAGCAATCAGCCCCAGCATTTT

j_gene: TRBJ1-2
v_gene: TRBV20-1
d_gene: NA
abundance: few
CDR3aa: CSAPSYGLERGYTF
CDR3nt: TGCAGTGCTCCATCGTACGGGCTAGAGCGAGGCTACACCTTC

j_gene: TRBJ2-3
v_gene: TRBV20-1
d_gene: NA
abundance: NA
CDR3aa: CSAYDSENTDTQYF
CDR3nt: TGCAGTGCTTACGATAGCGAGAACACAGATACGCAGTATTTT

j_gene: TRBJ2-7
v_gene: TRBV6-2/TRBV6-3
d_gene: NA
abundance: many
CDR3aa: CASRTSGLVPDEQYF
CDR3nt: TGTGCCAGCAGAACCTCCGGGCTAGTCCCTGACGAGCAGTACTTC

j_gene: TRBJ2-4
v_gene: TRBV7-9
d_gene: NA
abundance: NA
CDR3aa: CASSSGTDPVIAKNIQYF
CDR3nt: TGTGCCAGCAGCTCCGGGACGGATCCTGTTATAGCCAAAAACATTCAGTACTTC

j_gene: TRBJ1-2
v_gene: TRBV6-5
d_gene: NA
abundance: NA
CDR3aa: CASSAPSAGGGYTF
CDR3nt: TGTGCCAGCAGTGCCCCGTCGGCTGGGGGTGGCTACACCTTC

j_gene: TRBJ2-1
v_gene: TRBV28
d_gene: TRBD1
abundance: many
CDR3aa: CASRGTGSTREQFF
CDR3nt: TGTGCCAGCAGAGGGACAGGGAGTACGCGTGAGCAGTTCTTC

j_gene: TRBJ2-3
v_gene: TRBV20-1
d_gene: NA
abundance: NA
CDR3aa: CSARPPLSDTQYF
CDR3nt: TGCAGTGCTAGACCCCCACTCTCAGATACGCAGTATTTT

j_gene: TRBJ1-6
v_gene: TRBV9
d_gene: NA
abundance: NA
CDR3aa: CASSASHVNSPLHF
CDR3nt: TGTGCCAGCAGTGCGAGTCATGTAAATTCACCCCTCCACTTT

j_gene: TRBJ1-2
v_gene: TRBV7-2
d_gene: NA
abundance: NA
CDR3aa: CASSLGRERGYTF
CDR3nt: TGTGCCAGCAGCTTGGGCAGGGAACGCGGCTACACCTTC

j_gene: TRBJ2-7
v_gene: TRBV20-1
d_gene: NA
abundance: many
CDR3aa: CSGGAFGREQYF
CDR3nt: TGCAGTGGAGGGGCTTTCGGACGGGAGCAGTACTTC

j_gene: TRBJ2-5
v_gene: TRBV12-3/TRBV12-4
d_gene: NA
abundance: many
CDR3aa: CASSLQPMETQYF
CDR3nt: TGTGCCAGCAGTTTACAGCCCATGGAGACCCAGTACTTC

j_gene: TRBJ2-3
v_gene: TRBV9
d_gene: NA
abundance: few
CDR3aa: CASSVSDNSGTDTQYF
CDR3nt: TGTGCCAGCAGCGTCTCGGACAATTCCGGCACAGATACGCAGTATTTT

j_gene: TRBJ2-1
v_gene: TRBV19
d_gene: NA
abundance: NA
CDR3aa: CASSIASSSYNEQFF
CDR3nt: TGTGCCAGTAGCATAGCGAGCAGCTCCTACAATGAGCAGTTCTTC

j_gene: TRBJ2-7
v_gene: TRBV5-1
d_gene: TRBD1
abundance: many
CDR3aa: CASSFGQDYEQYF
CDR3nt: TGCGCCAGCAGCTTCGGACAGGACTACGAGCAGTACTTC

j_gene: TRBJ2-4
v_gene: TRBV5-1
d_gene: TRBD2
abundance: many
CDR3aa: CASRSSGAAKNIQYF
CDR3nt: TGCGCCAGCAGAAGTAGCGGGGCCGCCAAAAACATTCAGTACTTC

j_gene: TRBJ1-4
v_gene: TRBV12-3/TRBV12-4
d_gene: NA
abundance: NA
CDR3aa: CASASRAENEKLFF
CDR3nt: TGTGCCAGTGCGAGTAGGGCCGAAAATGAAAAACTGTTTTTT

j_gene: TRBJ1-5
v_gene: TRBV27
d_gene: NA
abundance: NA
CDR3aa: CASSFERNQPQHF
CDR3nt: TGTGCCAGCAGTTTCGAACGAAATCAGCCCCAGCATTTT

j_gene: TRBJ1-2
v_gene: TRBV28
d_gene: NA
abundance: NA
CDR3aa: CASSLPGFPGYTF
CDR3nt: TGTGCCAGCAGTTTACCAGGGTTCCCTGGCTACACCTTC

j_gene: TRBJ1-4
v_gene: TRBV19
d_gene: NA
abundance: many
CDR3aa: CASRKRDNNEKLFF
CDR3nt: TGTGCCAGTCGCAAGAGGGATAATAATGAAAAACTGTTTTTT